Each of the 22 T cell receptor beta chains below was sequenced from the same sample in a study of blood T cell repertoires in COVID-19. Repertoires were generated with immunoSEQ multiplex PCR, while TCRdb's copy carries only in-frame clones and drops some. The table includes approximately 97,000 clones, more than 85% detected once. The sequenced material came from peripheral blood. The receptors come from a man in his fifties with active or convalescent COVID-19.

The chain carries TRBV19 and TRBJ2-3, with D perhaps matching TRBD2 (6 bases). The germline V and J ends were trimmed by 5 bases and 8 bases, with 20 bases remaining between them. There are 15 residues in the CDR3. Germline loops: CDR1 LNHDA, CDR2 SQIVND (reference sequence). The CDR3 protein is CASSPRPALGGTQYF. In DNA, the CDR3 is TGTGCCAGTAGTCCCAGACCCGCATTGGGGGGTACGCAGTATTTT.

This chain links TRBV12-3 or TRBV12-4 with TRBJ2-7, with D perhaps matching TRBD1 (6 bases). This CDR3 has 12 amino acids. The ends were cut back, 6 bases at V and 3 bases at J, with 9 bases in the middle. CDR3 amino acids: CASSQGGYEQYV. Written as DNA, the CDR3 is TGTGCCAGCAGCCAAGGGGGCTACGAGCAGTACGTC.

This chain uses TRBV2 with TRBJ1-2, with 9 bases fitting TRBD1. Germline CDR1 and CDR2: SNHLY and FYNNEI. The CDR3 has 13 amino acids. The junction had 6 bases not matched to a gene; V was cut back by 5 bases and J by 8 bases. CDR3 in DNA: TGTGCCAGCAGTACACAGGGGGCGCAAGGCTACACCTTC. Protein product: CASSTQGAQGYTF.

V gene TRBV24-1 combines with J gene TRBJ1-2, with 9 bases matching TRBD1. The CDR3 covers 13 residues. Germline lookup yields CDR1 KGHDR and CDR2 SFDVKD. Unmatched junction bases numbered 4, after V lost 10 bases and J lost 2 bases. CDR3 in DNA: TGTGCCACGGGACAGGGAGGAAACTATGGCTACACCTTC. This translates into CATGQGGNYGYTF.

This chain joins TRBV4-1 and TRBJ1-1; TRBD1 agrees at 9 bases. The CDR3 is 14 amino acids. J was trimmed by 5 bases and V by 5 bases; bases with no gene match: 6. CDR1 is MGHRA and CDR2 is YSYEKL in the germline V gene. The CDR3 DNA is TGCGCCAGCAGCACCCGACAGGGGGGGACTGAAGCTTTCTTT. Protein product: CASSTRQGGTEAFF.

The chain uses TRBV5-1 and TRBJ1-1; D remains ambiguous. The V end was cut by 0 bases, the J end by 4 bases, with 13 bases between. This CDR3 has 15 residues. The V gene's germline CDR1 is SGHRS and CDR2 YFSETQ. CDR3 residues: CASSLVGRAGTEAFF. CDR3 nucleotide sequence: TGCGCCAGCAGCTTGGTAGGTCGGGCGGGCACTGAAGCTTTCTTT.

This clone was observed a single time. V and J are TRBV9 and TRBJ2-7, with 8 bases fitting TRBD1. Germline V gene data show CDR1 as SGDLS and CDR2 as YYNGEE. This CDR3 is built from 16 residues. The J segment lost 3 bases and the V segment lost 0 bases, leaving 8 bases of the junction unmatched. The CDR3 sequence: CASSVGRQGLFYEQYF. CDR3 coding DNA: TGTGCCAGCAGCGTAGGGAGACAGGGGCTCTTCTACGAGCAGTACTTC.

This clone was counted once. The V gene is TRBV10-3, the J gene TRBJ1-5, with D tentatively TRBD1 (6 bases). The ends were cut back, 10 bases at V and 3 bases at J, with 13 bases in the middle. This CDR3 has 13 amino acids. The germline V gene encodes CDR1 ENHRY and CDR2 SYGVKD. CDR3 protein: CATTGHINQPQHF. DNA for the CDR3: TGTGCCACCACGGGACACATCAATCAGCCCCAGCATTTT.

The V call is TRBV6-5, the J call TRBJ1-2; weak D call: TRBD1 (6 bases). With 6 bases removed from V and 8 bases from J, the gap between germline ends came to 13 bases. The CDR3 consists of 12 residues. Germline V lookup: CDR1 MNHEY, CDR2 SVGAGI. The CDR3 protein is CASRTGLRGYTF. CDR3 coding DNA: TGTGCCAGCAGGACAGGTCTTAGAGGCTACACCTTC.

The genes are TRBV5-5 and TRBJ2-5; 9 bases agree with TRBD1. Germline V CDR1 and CDR2: SGHKS, YYEKEE (reference sequence). The V segment lost 3 bases and the J segment 1 base; nucleotides outside the gene matches: 1. This CDR3 has 14 amino acids. DNA of the CDR3: TGTGCCAGCAGCTCGGGACAGGGCCAAGAGACCCAGTACTTC. It translates to CASSSGQGQETQYF. Using reference TRBV5-5 and TRBJ2-5 for the parts outside the CDR3, the full variable domain is DAGVTQSPTHLIKTRGQQVTLRCSPISGHKSVSWYQQVLGQGPQFIFQYYEKEERGRGNFPDRFSARQFPNYSSELNVNALLLGDSALYLCASSSGQGQETQYFGPGTRLLVL.

The chain employs TRBV9 and TRBJ2-3, with 9 bases matching TRBD1. With V trimmed by 4 bases and J by 5 bases, 14 bases remained unmatched. There are 17 residues in the CDR3. CDR1 is SGDLS and CDR2 is YYNGEE in the germline V gene. The CDR3 sequence is CASSPKPGQGYGDTQYF. CDR3 sequence (DNA): TGTGCCAGCAGCCCCAAACCGGGACAGGGATATGGAGATACGCAGTATTTT.

This chain connects TRBV11-2 to TRBJ1-1; 10 bases are shared with TRBD1. Germline V gene sequence: CDR1 SGHAT, CDR2 FQNNGV. The trim removed 4 bases at V and 2 bases at J, leaving 7 bases unmatched. The CDR3 spans 16 residues. The CDR3 here is CASSSGQGDPNTEAFF. The DNA of the CDR3 is TGTGCCAGCAGCTCAGGACAGGGGGACCCCAACACTGAAGCTTTCTTT.

The V gene is TRBV2, the J gene TRBJ2-7; 10 bases agree with TRBD1. The germline V gene has CDR1 SNHLY and CDR2 FYNNEI. The junction had 8 bases not matched to a gene; V was cut back by 6 bases and J by 3 bases. The CDR3 length is 15 residues. CDR3 nucleotides: TGTGCCAGCAGGAGCAGACAGGGGGCTCACTACGAGCAGTACTTC. This translates into CASRSRQGAHYEQYF.

This clone was counted once. The J gene is TRBJ1-2, the V gene TRBV2; D is ambiguous. V gave up 8 bases and J gave up 1 base, with 5 bases separating them. The germline CDR1 and CDR2 sequences are SNHLY and FYNNEI. The CDR3 is 11 residues long. CDR3 sequence reads: CASGSNYGYTF. In DNA, the CDR3 is TGTGCCAGCGGGAGTAACTATGGCTACACCTTC.

There are a few counts of this clone. The chain uses TRBV4-3 and TRBJ1-1; no reliable D call. The germline V gene encodes CDR1 LGHNA and CDR2 YSLEER. The V gene lost 1 base and the J gene lost 6 bases, with 9 bases spanning the gap. CDR3 length: 13 residues. CDR3 amino acids: CASSQGRGSEAFF. The CDR3 nucleotides read TGCGCCAGCAGCCAAGGGCGGGGATCTGAAGCTTTCTTT.

The rearrangement links TRBV10-3 to TRBJ2-3; D gene unclear. The CDR3 length is 13 residues. The V and J ends lost 0 bases and 5 bases respectively, with 6 bases between them. The germline CDR1 and CDR2 sequences are ENHRY and SYGVKD. The CDR3 reads CAISESSLDTQYF. In nucleotides, the CDR3 is TGTGCCATCAGTGAGTCTTCTCTAGATACGCAGTATTTT.

The chain joins TRBV12-3 or TRBV12-4 to TRBJ2-2; D might be TRBD2 (6 bases). The CDR3 contains 13 residues. V lost 3 bases to trimming and J lost 6 bases, with 8 bases between them. The CDR3 loop reads CASSFREAGELFF. In DNA, the CDR3 is TGTGCCAGCAGTTTCAGGGAGGCCGGGGAGCTGTTTTTT.

This chain links TRBV5-8 with TRBJ2-3, with 13 positions matching TRBD2. CDR1 SGHTS and CDR2 YDEGEE come from the germline V gene. The V gene end was trimmed by 7 bases and the J gene end by 2 bases; junction bases not matched to a gene: 10. This CDR3 contains 17 residues. The CDR3 DNA is TGTGCCAGCCCCACAGGGACTAGCGGGGAGTCCACAGATACGCAGTATTTT. This codes for CASPTGTSGESTDTQYF.

The chain combines TRBV15 with TRBJ2-7; maybe TRBD1 (5 bases). CDR1 is LNHNV and CDR2 is YYDKDF in the germline V gene (reference sequence). The CDR3 spans 12 residues. With 8 bases removed from V and 5 bases from J, the gap between germline ends came to 13 bases. This CDR3 is CATSQGGDEQYF. The CDR3 nucleotides are TGTGCCACCTCCCAGGGCGGCGACGAGCAGTACTTC.

DNA of the CDR3: TGCAGTGCTTTAGACTACAATGAGCAGTTCTTC. Amino acid sequence: CSALDYNEQFF. The rearrangement links TRBV20-1 to TRBJ2-1; D uncertain. Germline V gene sequence: CDR1 DFQATT, CDR2 SNEGSKA (reference sequence). Trimming stripped 5 bases from V and 3 bases from J, with 5 bases between. The CDR3 runs 11 residues.

There are a few counts of this clone. Other DNA variants within this sample encode the same CDR3. This chain connects TRBV20-1 to TRBJ2-7; D is ambiguous. V was pared by 2 bases and J by 5 bases, with 7 bases between. The CDR3 extends over 11 amino acids. Looked up from germline, CDR1 is DFQATT and CDR2 is SNEGSKA (reference sequence). Here the CDR3 reads CSARSGHEQYV. As DNA, the CDR3 is TGCAGTGCTAGATCGGGTCACGAGCAGTACGTC.

The chain couples TRBV6-6 to TRBJ2-3, with 8 bases identical to TRBD2. The CDR3 is 13 residues long. CDR1 is MNHNY and CDR2 is SVGAGI in the germline V gene (reference sequence). The ends lost 8 bases at V and 1 base at J; junction bases unmatched: 2. The CDR3 spells CASQLAGTDTQYF. The CDR3 nucleotides read TGTGCCAGCCAACTAGCGGGCACAGATACGCAGTATTTT.